This T cell receptor (beta chain) comes out of a study of T cells expressing NK-cell markers. Study-level background: Seven sequenced donors out of eight were HCMV-seropositive, one seronegative.

This CDR3 has 16 amino acids. CDR1 SGHRS and CDR2 YFSETQ come from the germline V gene. TCRdb processed the 5' RACE reads again and assigns one entry to each CDR3 protein, with no DNA. The specimen's table records about 450,000 distinct CDR3 sequences. The chain is built from TRBV5-1 and TRBJ2-1; the TRBD2 assignment by TCRdb is unverifiable without DNA. The source is a woman aged 18-70 years in good health. Sequencing input: blood T cells: a sorted CD56 or NKG2C T cell subset, CD4+ or CD8+ T cells, or bulk PBMC T cells (not recorded which). The CDR3 sequence: CASSSGTSGIHNEQFF.